What follows describes a single TCR beta chain. Its target is not known. This entry belongs to a study of shared clonotypes between healthy human individuals. The study, taken as a whole, reports: What naive subsets generally showed was a larger estimated richness than memory subsets showed.

The assay was carried out at the deep level. Profiling relied on immunoSEQ multiplex PCR, and the TCRdb table lists in-frame clones only, not all of them. The sample includes about 2.2 million clones, about 92% of them seen just once. The naive CD8 population came from CD45RO-negative cells selected for CCR7, without terminally differentiated effector memory CD45RA+ cells. This receptor was obtained from a man between 18 and 35 years old in good health. Some clones in this sample may be carry-over from other donors' samples. The sequenced sample consisted of naive CD8+ T cells from PBMCs.

In DNA form, the CDR3 reads TGTGCCAGCAGTGAACAGGGGAAATTAACCGGGGAGCTGTTTTTT. Translated: CASSEQGKLTGELFF. J is TRBJ2-2 and V is TRBV6-1, with a possible D match to TRBD1 (6 bases). CDR3 length: 15 amino acids. The germline CDR1 and CDR2 sequences are MNHNS and SASEGT. Between the trimmed V and J ends, which lost 2 bases and 5 bases, there was a span of 12 bases.